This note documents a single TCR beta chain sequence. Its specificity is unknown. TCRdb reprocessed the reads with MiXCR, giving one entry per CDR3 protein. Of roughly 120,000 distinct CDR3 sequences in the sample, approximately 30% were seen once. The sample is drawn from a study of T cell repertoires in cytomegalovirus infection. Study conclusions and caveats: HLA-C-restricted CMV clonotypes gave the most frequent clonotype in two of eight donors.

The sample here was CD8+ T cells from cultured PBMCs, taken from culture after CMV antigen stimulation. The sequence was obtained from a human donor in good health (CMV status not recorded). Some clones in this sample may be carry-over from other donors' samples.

CDR3 amino acids: CASSTKSLFFNEKLFF. CDR3 DNA sequence: TGTGCCAGTAGTACTAAAAGCCTGTTCTTTAATGAAAAACTGTTTTTT. The chain employs TRBV19 and TRBJ1-4; D is ambiguous. Germline CDR1 reads LNHDA; CDR2 reads SQIVND (reference sequence). The length of the CDR3 is 16 residues. The V and J ends lost 4 bases and 4 bases respectively, with 16 bases between them.